The 24 T cell receptor beta chains given below trace back to one sample, sequenced in a study of response to subunit inactivated influenza vaccine. One entry per CDR3 protein results from TCRdb running MiXCR on the RT-PCR reads. Of 250,000 to 350,000 distinct CDR3 sequences in the sample, around 22% were seen once. Specimen: PBMCs from blood, collected 21 months after vaccination. The receptors derive from a man between 50 and 70 years old who received an inactivated influenza vaccine.

This clonotype has only a few counts. The V gene is TRBV7-2, the J gene TRBJ1-1; a weak D match, TRBD1 (5 bases). Trimming removed 5 bases at V and 5 bases at J, with 18 bases between. Germline values: CDR1 SGHTA, CDR2 FQGNSA. The CDR3 is 15 residues long. Here the CDR3 DNA reads TGTGCCAGCAGCCCCTCTGGCGGGGGGAGGACTGAAGCTTTCTTT. Protein product: CASSPSGGGRTEAFF.

The gene calls are TRBV5-1 and TRBJ2-3, with D perhaps matching TRBD2 (7 bases). Germline V CDR1 and CDR2: SGHRS, YFSETQ. V gave up 0 bases and J gave up 6 bases, with 11 bases separating them. CDR3 length equals 14 residues. CDR3 DNA sequence: TGCGCCAGCAGCTTGGAACAGGGAGGGGATACGCAGTATTTT. Amino acids: CASSLEQGGDTQYF.

V is TRBV20-1 and J is TRBJ2-5, with a tentative D call TRBD2 (5 bases). Per germline, CDR1 DFQATT and CDR2 SNEGSKA (reference sequence). V gave up 6 bases and J gave up 5 bases, with 16 bases separating them. This CDR3 has 13 residues. The CDR3 coding sequence is TGCAGTGCCCTCCAGGACTGGGTGGAGACCCAGTACTTC. Translating gives CSALQDWVETQYF.

J is TRBJ1-2 and V is TRBV5-1; weak D call: TRBD1 (6 bases). The CDR3 length is 13 residues. CDR1 SGHRS and CDR2 YFSETQ come from the germline V gene. V was cut by 5 bases and J by 5 bases, with 13 bases left in between. The DNA of the CDR3 is TGCGCCAGCAGATCGGACAGTGGATATGGCTACACCTTC. Amino acids: CASRSDSGYGYTF.

V gene TRBV4-3 combines with J gene TRBJ1-1; D possibly corresponds to TRBD1 (6 bases). The CDR3 consists of 16 residues. Germline V gives CDR1 LGHNA, CDR2 YSLEER. V was clipped by 4 bases and J by 0 bases, with 15 bases between them. Written as DNA, the CDR3 is TGCGCCAGCAGCCCCGGGGCAGGGGAGGTGAACACTGAAGCTTTCTTT. Translation gives CASSPGAGEVNTEAFF.

V is TRBV4-3 and J is TRBJ2-4; the D is unclear. Trimming pared 3 bases from V and 0 bases from J, leaving 9 bases between. CDR1 and CDR2 (germline): LGHNA, YSLEER. The CDR3 runs to 15 residues. The CDR3 DNA is TGCGCCAGCAGCCACTTATACCTAGCCAAAAACATTCAGTACTTC. Translation gives CASSHLYLAKNIQYF.

This chain connects TRBV4-2 to TRBJ2-2, with 9 bases identical to TRBD2. Germline V CDR1 and CDR2: LGHNA, YNFKEQ. This CDR3 contains 19 residues. V gave up 4 bases and J gave up 0 bases; unmatched junction bases: 12. CDR3 loop: CASSRRSRRGGANTGELFF. The DNA for the CDR3 is TGTGCCAGCAGCCGTAGAAGCAGGCGGGGGGGCGCGAACACCGGGGAGCTGTTTTTT.

This clonotype was counted many times. The genes are TRBV12-3 or TRBV12-4 and TRBJ1-5; D remains unclear. The CDR3 is made up of 15 amino acids. Trimming pared 2 bases from V and 2 bases from J, leaving 10 bases between. The CDR3 here is CASSLTDIRNQPQHF. Written as DNA, the CDR3 is TGTGCCAGCAGTTTAACAGATATTCGCAATCAGCCCCAGCATTTT.

The chain joins TRBV7-2 to TRBJ2-1, with D possibly TRBD1 on 6 matching bases. The germline V and J ends were trimmed by 1 base and 7 bases, with 14 bases remaining between them. Germline CDR1 is SGHTA and CDR2 is FQGNSA. The CDR3 extends over 15 amino acids. CDR3 region: CASSLVIGGGNEQFF. CDR3 DNA: TGTGCCAGCAGCTTAGTCATTGGGGGCGGAAATGAGCAGTTCTTC.

The chain is built from TRBV10-1 and TRBJ2-3; TRBD2 agrees at 8 bases. Per germline, CDR1 WNHNN and CDR2 SYGVQD (reference sequence). The ends lost 0 bases at V and 2 bases at J; junction bases unmatched: 10. The CDR3 extends over 18 amino acids. This CDR3 is CASSESSVRGLVTDTQYF. CDR3 DNA: TGCGCCAGCAGTGAGTCGTCGGTTAGGGGACTAGTCACAGATACGCAGTATTTT.

The chain joins TRBV11-2 to TRBJ2-3, with D unclear. CDR3 length: 14 residues. CDR1 is SGHAT and CDR2 is FQNNGV in the germline V gene. The V end was cut by 3 bases, the J end by 3 bases, with 10 bases between. The CDR3 reads CASSFLWVTDTQYF. DNA for the CDR3: TGTGCCAGCAGCTTTTTGTGGGTGACAGATACGCAGTATTTT.

This clonotype has a handful of counts. The V gene is TRBV20-1, the J gene TRBJ1-6; D is unclear. This CDR3 comprises 16 residues. Trimming took 0 bases from V and 14 from J, leaving 23 bases between them. CDR1 is DFQATT, CDR2 SNEGSKA, per germline (reference sequence). The CDR3 sequence is CSARDLTDGSFKTLHF. The CDR3, as DNA: TGCAGTGCTAGAGATCTAACGGACGGCAGTTTCAAAACCCTCCACTTT.

In this sample, this clonotype turned up a few times. This rearrangement joins TRBV18 to TRBJ1-6; 10 bases are shared with TRBD1. CDR3 size: 15 residues. Germline V lookup: CDR1 KGHSH, CDR2 LQKENI. V shed 3 bases and J 7 bases; nucleotides not matched to a gene: 3. The CDR3 DNA is TGTGCCAGCTCACCCGGGACAGGGGCGAATTCACCCCTCCACTTT. Its translation: CASSPGTGANSPLHF.

This clonotype came up many times. The chain is built from TRBV28 and TRBJ2-7; D is uncertain. The V gene's germline CDR1 is MDHEN and CDR2 SYDVKM. This CDR3 is built from 11 residues. V was trimmed by 5 bases and J by 7 bases, leaving 9 bases between them. CDR3 in DNA: TGTGCCAGCAGTCAAGGAAGGGAGCAGTACTTC. Residues: CASSQGREQYF.

In this sample, this clonotype turned up many times. This sequence joins TRBV6-5 and TRBJ1-1, with D possibly TRBD1 on 5 matching bases. The CDR3 length is 17 residues. V shed 3 bases and J shed 8 bases, with 25 bases lying between them. Germline V CDR1 and CDR2: MNHEY, SVGAGI. The CDR3 bases are TGTGCCAGCAGTTATTCCTCACCCTACCGCGGGACGGGAGAAGCTTTCTTT. This sequence encodes CASSYSSPYRGTGEAFF.

The chain has TRBV10-2 and TRBJ2-1; TRBD2 matches 10 bases. The V gene end was trimmed by 2 bases and the J gene end by 9 bases; junction bases not matched to a gene: 7. The germline V gene has CDR1 WSHSY and CDR2 SAAADI. The CDR3 has 15 residues. CDR3 nucleotides: TGCGCCAGCAGTGAGCCTAGCGGGGGTAGGAGTGAGCAGTTCTTC. This gives the protein CASSEPSGGRSEQFF.

This clonotype has a handful of counts. The V call is TRBV2, the J call TRBJ2-1, with 7 bases that match TRBD2. With 4 bases clipped from V and 10 bases from J, the junction kept 7 bases outside the gene matches. This CDR3 contains 13 residues. Germline V gives CDR1 SNHLY, CDR2 FYNNEI. CDR3 nucleotide sequence: TGTGCCAGCAGTGCCAGCGGGATTAGAGAGCAGTTCTTC. Translated: CASSASGIREQFF.

This clonotype turned up a few times. The chain links TRBV6-5 to TRBJ2-3, with 8 positions matching TRBD2. V dropped 2 bases and J dropped 6; count of bases not matched to a gene: 4. Germline lookup yields CDR1 MNHEY and CDR2 SVGAGI. There are 14 residues in the CDR3. The CDR3 DNA reads TGTGCCAGCAGTTACACACTAGCGGCGGATACGCAGTATTTT. Its translation: CASSYTLAADTQYF.

The chain recombines TRBV6-1 with TRBJ1-2; D is unclear. The CDR3 is made up of 11 amino acids. V was cut by 6 bases and J by 4 bases, with 6 bases left in between. CDR1 MNHNS and CDR2 SASEGT come from the germline V gene. CDR3 coding DNA: TGTGCCAGCAGGATATCCTATGGCTACACCTTC. This codes for CASRISYGYTF.

Comment on this clonotype: Given a much more abundant clone one base away, this may be a read error. Here the CDR3 reads CSVNRDGGSYTF. The CDR3 bases are TGCAGCGTTAATCGGGACGGTGGTAGCTACACCTTC. The V and J genes are TRBV29-1 and TRBJ1-2, with D tentatively TRBD1 (5 bases). The CDR3 covers 12 residues. The germline V gene encodes CDR1 SQVTM and CDR2 ANQGSEA. The V end lost 5 bases, the J end lost 9 bases, and 16 bases lay between the germline ends.

This chain uses TRBV9 with TRBJ1-5; D not certain. Between the trimmed V and J ends, which lost 4 bases and 8 bases, there was a span of 13 bases. CDR3 size: 13 residues. The germline V gene has CDR1 SGDLS and CDR2 YYNGEE. The CDR3 spells CASSPAPMEPQHF. CDR3 coding DNA: TGTGCCAGCAGCCCTGCTCCCATGGAGCCCCAGCATTTT.

The CDR3 region is CASSLVKRGNTEAFF. CDR3 in DNA: TGCGCCAGCAGCTTGGTAAAAAGGGGGAACACTGAAGCTTTCTTT. The chain is built from TRBV5-1 and TRBJ1-1; D is possibly TRBD1 (5 bases). The V end lost 0 bases, the J end lost 1 base, and 10 bases lay between the germline ends. The V gene's germline CDR1 is SGHRS and CDR2 YFSETQ. The CDR3 consists of 15 residues. Variable domain in full (rest from reference TRBV5-1 and TRBJ1-1): KAGVTQTPRYLIKTRGQQVTLSCSPISGHRSVSWYQQTPGQGLQFLFEYFSETQRNKGNFPGRFSGRQFSNSRSEMNVSTLELGDSALYLCASSLVKRGNTEAFFGQGTRLTVV.

This clonotype was detected a few times. This chain joins TRBV4-2 and TRBJ2-2; D call uncertain. This CDR3 spans 18 amino acids. The germline V and J ends were trimmed by 3 bases and 2 bases, with 19 bases remaining between them. Germline V gene lookup returns CDR1 LGHNA and CDR2 YNFKEQ. CDR3 loop: CASSHSKVAGYNTGELFF. In DNA, the CDR3 is TGTGCCAGCAGCCACTCTAAAGTTGCTGGCTACAACACCGGGGAGCTGTTTTTT.

CDR3 in amino acids: CASSPPVHIEQYF. CDR3 nucleotides: TGTGCCAGCAGTCCCCCGGTACACATCGAGCAGTACTTC. This rearrangement joins TRBV28 to TRBJ2-7, with D hard to call. Trimming pared 5 bases from V and 6 bases from J, leaving 14 bases between. From germline, CDR1 is MDHEN and CDR2 SYDVKM. CDR3 length equals 13 residues.